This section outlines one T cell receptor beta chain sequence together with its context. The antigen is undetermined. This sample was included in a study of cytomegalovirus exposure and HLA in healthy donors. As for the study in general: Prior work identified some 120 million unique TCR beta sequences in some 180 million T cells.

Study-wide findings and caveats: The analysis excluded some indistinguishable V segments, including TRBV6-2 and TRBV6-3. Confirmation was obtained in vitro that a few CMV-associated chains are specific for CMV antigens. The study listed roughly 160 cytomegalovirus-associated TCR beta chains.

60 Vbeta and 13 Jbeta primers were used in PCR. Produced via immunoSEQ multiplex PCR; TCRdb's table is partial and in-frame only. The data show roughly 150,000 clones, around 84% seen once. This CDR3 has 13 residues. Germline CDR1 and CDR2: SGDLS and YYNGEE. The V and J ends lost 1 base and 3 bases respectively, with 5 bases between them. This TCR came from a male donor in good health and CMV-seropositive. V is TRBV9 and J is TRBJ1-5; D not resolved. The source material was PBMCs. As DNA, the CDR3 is TGTGCCAGCAGCGTAACAATCAATCAGCCCCAGCATTTT. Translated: CASSVTINQPQHF. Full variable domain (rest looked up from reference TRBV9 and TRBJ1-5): DSGVTQTPKHLITATGQRVTLRCSPRSGDLSVYWYQQSLDQGLQFLIQYYNGEERAKGNILERFSAQQFPDLHSELNLSSLELGDSALYFCASSVTINQPQHFGDGTRLSIL.